The rows below give T cell receptor beta chains drawn from one sample of a study of cytomegalovirus exposure and HLA in healthy donors. Method: immunoSEQ multiplex PCR; TCRdb's copy keeps in-frame clones and lacks some. The table lists roughly 150,000 clones, over 80% of them singletons. Sequencing was carried out using PBMCs. These TCRs come from a male donor in good health and CMV-seronegative. Each CDR3 is given without its conserved first and last residue. Clone size is given for some rows only: seen once, a few or many times, or a class if the clone is expanded.

J gene: TRBJ1-6
V gene: TRBV27
clone size: .
CDR3 protein: ASSPGGVPLH

J gene: TRBJ2-5
V gene: TRBV7-9
clone size: .
CDR3 protein: ASSASLAGGQETQY

J gene: TRBJ1-1
V gene: TRBV6-1
clone size: .
CDR3 protein: ASSRDSHMNTEAF

J gene: TRBJ2-7
V gene: TRBV11-2
clone size: .
CDR3 protein: ASSRWADPYEQY

J gene: TRBJ2-2
V gene: TRBV5-1
clone size: few
CDR3 protein: ASSLFGQGEQAGFPGELF

J gene: TRBJ2-3
V gene: TRBV19
clone size: .
CDR3 protein: ASSIGTGGFGDTQY

J gene: TRBJ2-2
V gene: TRBV9
clone size: .
CDR3 protein: ASSVAAQGEDTGELF

J gene: TRBJ2-5
V gene: TRBV20-1
clone size: .
CDR3 protein: SASSGETQY

J gene: TRBJ2-5
V gene: TRBV7-6
clone size: .
CDR3 protein: ASSLESRGETQY

J gene: TRBJ1-4
V gene: TRBV7-9
clone size: .
CDR3 protein: ASSPLQGREKLF

J gene: TRBJ1-3
V gene: TRBV18
clone size: .
CDR3 protein: ASSLRVDSSGNTIY

J gene: TRBJ1-4
V gene: TRBV5-4
clone size: .
CDR3 protein: ASSLNRQTNEKLF

J gene: TRBJ2-7
V gene: TRBV11-2
clone size: .
CDR3 protein: ASNLVGLTSYEQY

J gene: TRBJ2-7
V gene: TRBV6-6
clone size: .
CDR3 protein: ASSYSYPESYEQY

J gene: TRBJ2-5
V gene: TRBV9
clone size: .
CDR3 protein: ASSSQDWPEETQY

J gene: TRBJ2-7
V gene: TRBV6-5
clone size: few
CDR3 protein: ASRSAYEQY

J gene: TRBJ2-7
V gene: TRBV21-1
clone size: .
CDR3 protein: ASANDQVRWEQY

J gene: TRBJ1-1
V gene: TRBV7-2
clone size: few
CDR3 protein: ASSTQGPPEAF

J gene: TRBJ2-3
V gene: TRBV11-2
clone size: once
CDR3 protein: ASSSLGGGAGTVTDTQY

J gene: TRBJ2-3
V gene: TRBV5-1
clone size: few
CDR3 protein: ASSFGGLSTSDTQY

J gene: TRBJ1-1
V gene: TRBV21-1
clone size: .
CDR3 protein: ASSKDPRQGSTEAF

J gene: TRBJ1-2
V gene: TRBV6-1
clone size: .
CDR3 protein: ASSLSGANYGYT

J gene: TRBJ1-6
V gene: TRBV10-3
clone size: .
CDR3 protein: AISESPSVAKRGSPLH

J gene: TRBJ1-1
V gene: TRBV6-5
clone size: once
CDR3 protein: ASSYSHRGTEAF

J gene: TRBJ1-6
V gene: TRBV9
clone size: once
CDR3 protein: ASSTRPGQGSSYNSPLH

J gene: TRBJ1-3
V gene: TRBV5-1
clone size: .
CDR3 protein: ASSLGRMAGNTIY

J gene: TRBJ2-2
V gene: TRBV19
clone size: .
CDR3 protein: ASRDRGRNTGELF

J gene: TRBJ1-4
V gene: TRBV4-1
clone size: .
CDR3 protein: ASSQVGGPNEKLF

J gene: TRBJ2-7
V gene: TRBV4-1
clone size: once
CDR3 protein: ASSLTGTGRYEQY

J gene: TRBJ2-5
V gene: TRBV10-2
clone size: .
CDR3 protein: ASSWGSEETQY

J gene: TRBJ2-7
V gene: TRBV5-1
clone size: .
CDR3 protein: ASSLEEGAVQY

J gene: TRBJ1-5
V gene: TRBV6-1
clone size: few
CDR3 protein: ASSEAQPQH

J gene: TRBJ1-6
V gene: TRBV6-1
clone size: .
CDR3 protein: ASSGQGATPSLH

J gene: TRBJ2-7
V gene: TRBV5-6
clone size: .
CDR3 protein: ASRPQGDSYEQY

J gene: TRBJ1-1
V gene: TRBV5-6
clone size: .
CDR3 protein: ASSLYSPGVGSKAF

J gene: TRBJ1-2
V gene: TRBV29-1
clone size: .
CDR3 protein: SALESSTTYGYT

J gene: TRBJ2-3
V gene: TRBV9
clone size: .
CDR3 protein: ASSVLAATSTDTQY

J gene: TRBJ2-5
V gene: TRBV29-1
clone size: .
CDR3 protein: SALYSVQETQY

J gene: TRBJ2-1
V gene: TRBV5-4
clone size: .
CDR3 protein: ASSSSLEQF

J gene: TRBJ2-2
V gene: TRBV5-1
clone size: once
CDR3 protein: ASSAGQENTGELF

J gene: TRBJ1-2
V gene: TRBV6-4
clone size: .
CDR3 protein: ASSPVGRNYGYT

J gene: TRBJ2-1
V gene: TRBV9
clone size: .
CDR3 protein: ASSIRDNEQF

J gene: TRBJ2-7
V gene: TRBV27
clone size: .
CDR3 protein: ASSLWENSYEQY

J gene: TRBJ2-1
V gene: TRBV7-9
clone size: .
CDR3 protein: ASSPPQRQVSYNEQF

J gene: TRBJ1-1
V gene: TRBV5-4
clone size: .
CDR3 protein: ASSLAGTGGRTEAF

J gene: TRBJ1-6
V gene: TRBV5-5
clone size: .
CDR3 protein: ASSLLGQGGSPLH

J gene: TRBJ1-4
V gene: TRBV6-5
clone size: .
CDR3 protein: ASRQQATNEKLF

J gene: TRBJ1-2
V gene: TRBV6-1
clone size: .
CDR3 protein: ASSPRRGYT

J gene: TRBJ1-4
V gene: TRBV6-1
clone size: .
CDR3 protein: ASNVQFNEKLF

J gene: TRBJ2-7
V gene: TRBV2
clone size: .
CDR3 protein: ASSLGLAGGHEQY

J gene: TRBJ1-2
V gene: TRBV19
clone size: .
CDR3 protein: ASRTGGSGYT

J gene: TRBJ2-7
V gene: TRBV11-2
clone size: .
CDR3 protein: ASSRRGEQY

J gene: TRBJ1-1
V gene: TRBV11-2
clone size: few
CDR3 protein: ASSSETGTFMNTEAF